This is a list of T cell receptor beta chains from one sample in a study of blood T cell repertoires in COVID-19. Only in-frame clones appear in the TCRdb table, and some are missing; sequencing was by immunoSEQ multiplex PCR. The sample shows hundreds of thousands of clones, roughly 89% of them seen only once. The sequenced material came from PBMCs or T cells enriched from blood (not recorded which). All receptors come from a woman between 50 and 59 years old who had recovered from COVID-19. CDR3s include the opening cysteine and the closing phenylalanine or tryptophan. A D gene is named only where the DNA matches it firmly. The size entry is marked missing in some rows and otherwise reads once, few, many or a size class.

CDR3 DNA: TGTGCCGGTAGTGGCCAGGGCAAGGGCTACGAGCAGTACTTC
CDR3 protein: CAGSGQGKGYEQYF
J gene: TRBJ2-7
D gene: .
clone size: .
V gene: TRBV28

CDR3 DNA: TGCGCCAGCAGCCAAGGGTGGAGCAGACCGCCCTACGAGCAGTACTTC
CDR3 protein: CASSQGWSRPPYEQYF
J gene: TRBJ2-7
D gene: .
clone size: few
V gene: TRBV4-3

CDR3 DNA: TGTGCCAGCAGTTTTGGTTCAGCCTACGAGCAGTACTTC
CDR3 protein: CASSFGSAYEQYF
J gene: TRBJ2-7
D gene: .
clone size: .
V gene: TRBV12-3/TRBV12-4

CDR3 DNA: TGCGCCAGCAGCTTGAGTTTCGGGGAACGGGATGGCTACACCTTC
CDR3 protein: CASSLSFGERDGYTF
J gene: TRBJ1-2
D gene: .
clone size: few
V gene: TRBV5-1

CDR3 DNA: TGTGCCAGCTCACCGACTGGGGGGTCTGGGGCCAACGTCCTGACTTTC
CDR3 protein: CASSPTGGSGANVLTF
J gene: TRBJ2-6
D gene: .
clone size: few
V gene: TRBV18

CDR3 DNA: TGTGCCAGTAAGGACAGGGGGTCCTATGGCTACACCTTC
CDR3 protein: CASKDRGSYGYTF
J gene: TRBJ1-2
D gene: TRBD1
clone size: .
V gene: TRBV19

CDR3 DNA: TGTGCCAGCTCACCACCCGGACAGGGTCGGCGGCCTGGATATGGCTACACCTTC
CDR3 protein: CASSPPGQGRRPGYGYTF
J gene: TRBJ1-2
D gene: TRBD1
clone size: .
V gene: TRBV18

CDR3 DNA: TGTGCCAGCAGTCAACAGGGTGGGGGCTATGGCTACACCTTC
CDR3 protein: CASSQQGGGYGYTF
J gene: TRBJ1-2
D gene: .
clone size: few
V gene: TRBV28

CDR3 DNA: TGTGCCAGCAGTGAAGAGGGGCGCTCCCTTAACTATGGCTACACCTTC
CDR3 protein: CASSEEGRSLNYGYTF
J gene: TRBJ1-2
D gene: .
clone size: .
V gene: TRBV2

CDR3 DNA: TGTGCCAGCAGCCAGACACCTAACACTGAAGCTTTCTTT
CDR3 protein: CASSQTPNTEAFF
J gene: TRBJ1-1
D gene: .
clone size: .
V gene: TRBV14

CDR3 DNA: TGCGCCAGCAGCTTCCGGACAGGGGGCAACACCGGGGAGCTGTTTTTT
CDR3 protein: CASSFRTGGNTGELFF
J gene: TRBJ2-2
D gene: TRBD1
clone size: few
V gene: TRBV5-1

CDR3 DNA: TGTGCCAGCAGTACGGCGGGGGGGAAAGATACGCAGTATTTT
CDR3 protein: CASSTAGGKDTQYF
J gene: TRBJ2-3
D gene: TRBD2
clone size: .
V gene: TRBV6-5

CDR3 DNA: TGTGCCAGCTCACAAGGACAGGGGACTTCCTACGAGCAGTACTTC
CDR3 protein: CASSQGQGTSYEQYF
J gene: TRBJ2-7
D gene: TRBD1
clone size: .
V gene: TRBV18

CDR3 DNA: TGCGCCAGCAGCCAGTACCCGGGACATCCGCGCTACGAGCAGTACTTC
CDR3 protein: CASSQYPGHPRYEQYF
J gene: TRBJ2-7
D gene: .
clone size: .
V gene: TRBV4-1

CDR3 DNA: TGTGCCAGCAGCCTTTTGACAGTCGGAAACACCATATATTTT
CDR3 protein: CASSLLTVGNTIYF
J gene: TRBJ1-3
D gene: .
clone size: few
V gene: TRBV3-1/TRBV3-2

CDR3 DNA: TGTGCCAGCAGCCGGACTAGCGGGGGGCGTAGAGATACGCAGTATTTT
CDR3 protein: CASSRTSGGRRDTQYF
J gene: TRBJ2-3
D gene: TRBD2
clone size: .
V gene: TRBV11-2

CDR3 DNA: TGTGCCAGCAGCCCCACCGGTACGGGTTCTAGTGGCTACACCTTC
CDR3 protein: CASSPTGTGSSGYTF
J gene: TRBJ1-2
D gene: .
clone size: .
V gene: TRBV7-2

CDR3 DNA: TGCAGTGCTGACACGCCTCGGGGCTACACCTTC
CDR3 protein: CSADTPRGYTF
J gene: TRBJ1-2
D gene: .
clone size: .
V gene: TRBV20-1

CDR3 DNA: TGCGCCAGCAGCACAACGGGACAGAGCAACACTGAAGCTTTCTTT
CDR3 protein: CASSTTGQSNTEAFF
J gene: TRBJ1-1
D gene: TRBD1
clone size: .
V gene: TRBV5-1

CDR3 DNA: TGCGCCAGCAGCTTGGGAGGGACAGGGTCCTATGGCTACACCTTC
CDR3 protein: CASSLGGTGSYGYTF
J gene: TRBJ1-2
D gene: TRBD1
clone size: .
V gene: TRBV5-1

CDR3 DNA: TGTGCCAGCGGACTTACTAGCACAGATACGCAGTATTTT
CDR3 protein: CASGLTSTDTQYF
J gene: TRBJ2-3
D gene: .
clone size: .
V gene: TRBV6-4

CDR3 DNA: TGTGCCAGCAGTGGGACAGCACGAGCAACTAATGAAAAACTGTTTTTT
CDR3 protein: CASSGTARATNEKLFF
J gene: TRBJ1-4
D gene: .
clone size: .
V gene: TRBV2

CDR3 DNA: TGTGCCAGCAGTTACAGGGAGCGGAATTCACCCCTCCACTTT
CDR3 protein: CASSYRERNSPLHF
J gene: TRBJ1-6
D gene: .
clone size: .
V gene: TRBV6-5

CDR3 DNA: TGTGCCAGCTCACCAAGGACGACCGGGACAGGGGCTCAATCGCAGTATTTT
CDR3 protein: CASSPRTTGTGAQSQYF
J gene: TRBJ2-3
D gene: TRBD1
clone size: .
V gene: TRBV18

CDR3 DNA: TGTGCCAGCAGTGAAGGACAGGGGGCTTACGAGCAGTACTTC
CDR3 protein: CASSEGQGAYEQYF
J gene: TRBJ2-7
D gene: TRBD1
clone size: few
V gene: TRBV2

CDR3 DNA: TGTGCCATCAGTGGGGGCCGTGTGGGATTTGAGAAACTGTTTTTT
CDR3 protein: CAISGGRVGFEKLFF
J gene: TRBJ1-4
D gene: .
clone size: .
V gene: TRBV10-3

CDR3 DNA: TGCGCCAGCAGCCAAGACGTAGGACAGGTTGTTTATCAGCCCCAGCATTTT
CDR3 protein: CASSQDVGQVVYQPQHF
J gene: TRBJ1-5
D gene: TRBD1
clone size: .
V gene: TRBV4-1

CDR3 DNA: TGCGCCAGCAGCTTACGCGGGGGGCCGAGCAGCTCCTACAATGAGCAGTTCTTC
CDR3 protein: CASSLRGGPSSSYNEQFF
J gene: TRBJ2-1
D gene: TRBD2
clone size: .
V gene: TRBV5-1

CDR3 DNA: TGTGCCAGCAGTCCTACCGGGACAGTAGACTACGAGCAGTACTTC
CDR3 protein: CASSPTGTVDYEQYF
J gene: TRBJ2-7
D gene: TRBD1
clone size: .
V gene: TRBV6-5

CDR3 DNA: TGTGCCAGCAGCTGGGAGGCTGGACTAGCTGCGGAGACCCAGTACTTC
CDR3 protein: CASSWEAGLAAETQYF
J gene: TRBJ2-5
D gene: TRBD2
clone size: .
V gene: TRBV7-6

CDR3 DNA: TGTGCCAGCAGTCCCTATGGGGGCCCTAATTCACCCCTCCACTTT
CDR3 protein: CASSPYGGPNSPLHF
J gene: TRBJ1-6
D gene: .
clone size: .
V gene: TRBV27

CDR3 DNA: TGTGCCAGCAGAATATCTGAGCGGGGGAACGTTTTCTTT
CDR3 protein: CASRISERGNVFF
J gene: TRBJ1-1
D gene: .
clone size: .
V gene: TRBV12-3/TRBV12-4

CDR3 DNA: TGTGCCAGCAGCAAACTAGCGGGGGGATCTACCGGGGAGCTGTTTTTT
CDR3 protein: CASSKLAGGSTGELFF
J gene: TRBJ2-2
D gene: TRBD2
clone size: .
V gene: TRBV7-6

CDR3 DNA: TGTGCCAGCAGTGAAAGACAGACTGTTAACTATGGCTACACCTTC
CDR3 protein: CASSERQTVNYGYTF
J gene: TRBJ1-2
D gene: .
clone size: .
V gene: TRBV6-1

CDR3 DNA: TGTGCCACCACGAGACCTGCAGGCTATGGCTACACCTTC
CDR3 protein: CATTRPAGYGYTF
J gene: TRBJ1-2
D gene: .
clone size: .
V gene: TRBV6-5

CDR3 DNA: TGTGCCAGCAGCTTAGGGAGCTGGAGGGAAGCTTTCTTT
CDR3 protein: CASSLGSWREAFF
J gene: TRBJ1-1
D gene: .
clone size: .
V gene: TRBV7-2

CDR3 DNA: TGTGCCAGCAGCCCGTTTCTAGGGACAGGGAATGAAAAACTGTTTTTT
CDR3 protein: CASSPFLGTGNEKLFF
J gene: TRBJ1-4
D gene: TRBD1
clone size: .
V gene: TRBV3-1/TRBV3-2

CDR3 DNA: TGTGCCAGCACCCCCAGGGGGAACACCGGGGAGCTGTTTTTT
CDR3 protein: CASTPRGNTGELFF
J gene: TRBJ2-2
D gene: .
clone size: .
V gene: TRBV6-5

CDR3 DNA: TGTGCCAGCAGCCCCGTGTGGGGCGGTTTCACTGAAGCTTTCTTT
CDR3 protein: CASSPVWGGFTEAFF
J gene: TRBJ1-1
D gene: .
clone size: .
V gene: TRBV6-4

CDR3 DNA: TGTGCCAGCAGGAGCGGGACCAAGTATGGCTACACCTTC
CDR3 protein: CASRSGTKYGYTF
J gene: TRBJ1-2
D gene: .
clone size: .
V gene: TRBV28

CDR3 DNA: TGTGCCAGCAGTGAAACTTATGGCTACACCTTC
CDR3 protein: CASSETYGYTF
J gene: TRBJ1-2
D gene: .
clone size: few
V gene: TRBV2

CDR3 DNA: TGTGCTAGTGGTTTTCCAGGGAACTATGGCTACACCTTC
CDR3 protein: CASGFPGNYGYTF
J gene: TRBJ1-2
D gene: .
clone size: .
V gene: TRBV12-5

CDR3 DNA: TGTGCCAGCAGTCACACAGGGGGCGAAGGAGCCTATGGCTACACCTTC
CDR3 protein: CASSHTGGEGAYGYTF
J gene: TRBJ1-2
D gene: TRBD1
clone size: once
V gene: TRBV27

CDR3 DNA: TGTGCCAGCTCAACGAAACAGGGAAACGGCTACACCTTC
CDR3 protein: CASSTKQGNGYTF
J gene: TRBJ1-2
D gene: .
clone size: .
V gene: TRBV18

CDR3 DNA: TGTGCCTGGAGCGGAACAGGGAACGAGCAGTACTTC
CDR3 protein: CAWSGTGNEQYF
J gene: TRBJ2-7
D gene: .
clone size: .
V gene: TRBV30

CDR3 DNA: TGTGCCAGCTCACCCAGCGGGGGCTTCTACAATGAGCAGTTCTTC
CDR3 protein: CASSPSGGFYNEQFF
J gene: TRBJ2-1
D gene: TRBD2
clone size: .
V gene: TRBV18

CDR3 DNA: TGTGCCAGTAGTAAATACCCACCGACAGGGACAACGCGGAACACCGGGGAGCTGTTTTTT
CDR3 protein: CASSKYPPTGTTRNTGELFF
J gene: TRBJ2-2
D gene: TRBD1
clone size: .
V gene: TRBV19

CDR3 DNA: TGTGCCAGCAGTTTCCTGATCCGGGGGACGGGCAATCAGCCCCAGCATTTT
CDR3 protein: CASSFLIRGTGNQPQHF
J gene: TRBJ1-5
D gene: .
clone size: .
V gene: TRBV28

CDR3 DNA: TGCGCCAGCAGCTTGGGGGGAGAAGAATATGGCTACACCTTC
CDR3 protein: CASSLGGEEYGYTF
J gene: TRBJ1-2
D gene: .
clone size: once
V gene: TRBV5-1

CDR3 DNA: TGTGCCAGCAGCTCTAGGGCCCGAAAGGCTAGCGGGTGGAATGAGCAGTTCTTC
CDR3 protein: CASSSRARKASGWNEQFF
J gene: TRBJ2-1
D gene: TRBD2
clone size: .
V gene: TRBV7-3